Following are 17 T cell receptor beta chains from one sample sequenced in a study of blood T cells in healthy people across ages (dated by TCRdb to the mid-2010s). Library construction relied on 5' RACE. Sequencing took place on an Illumina HiSeq 2500. A second PCR of roughly 7 to 11 cycles was performed with a sample-barcoded 5' primer and a J-beta primer mix. The public reads were quality trimmed at Q25 with fastp and then assembled into clones with MiXCR by TCRdb, keeping productive beta chains. Entries that share a CDR3 protein sequence are merged under the most common genes and DNA. This sample comprises about 1.4 million distinct CDR3 sequences, around 55% of them detected only once. The top ten clonotypes cover roughly 7% of the sample. What was sequenced was blood. Receptors originate from a man between 18 and 35 years old in good health.

The count of this clonotype is one. The CDR3 DNA is TGTGCCAGCAGCTTAGCAGGGACCGGGACAGGGTCTGGCTACACCTTC. As protein: CASSLAGTGTGSGYTF. This chain uses TRBV7-2 with TRBJ1-2; 9 bases agree with TRBD1. This CDR3 has 16 amino acids. The ends lost 0 bases at V and 7 bases at J; junction bases unmatched: 9. The germline gives CDR1 SGHTA, CDR2 FQGNSA.

The CDR3 spells CASSQFVGGEQYF. CDR3 sequence (DNA): TGTGCCAGCAGCCAATTCGTGGGAGGGGAGCAGTACTTC. The chain has TRBV14 and TRBJ2-7; 7 positions match TRBD2. Germline V gene sequence: CDR1 SGHDN, CDR2 FVKESK. The CDR3 has 13 residues. V trimming: 2 bases; J trimming: 7 bases; junction bases outside the gene matches: 5.

V and J are TRBV6-1 and TRBJ1-2, with D hard to call. Germline assignment: CDR1 MNHNS and CDR2 SASEGT. This CDR3 region has 11 residues. V was trimmed by 1 base and J by 8 bases, leaving 5 bases between them. The CDR3 coding sequence is TGTGCCAGCAGTGAAGTGCAAGGCTACACCTTC. It encodes CASSEVQGYTF.

This clonotype was detected only a few times. The V call is TRBV29-1, the J call TRBJ2-3, with TRBD1 identical over 11 bases. V gave up 6 bases and J gave up 5 bases; unmatched junction bases: 4. Looked up from germline, CDR1 is SQVTM and CDR2 is ANQGSEA. The CDR3 consists of 13 residues. The CDR3 DNA reads TGCAGCGTCGGGACAGGGGGTGTAGATACGCAGTATTTT. This translates into CSVGTGGVDTQYF.

The chain employs TRBV6-5 and TRBJ2-7, with D possibly TRBD1 on 6 matching bases. Germline CDR1 reads MNHEY; CDR2 reads SVGAGI. The V end was cut by 8 bases, the J end by 0 bases, with 14 bases between. CDR3 length equals 14 residues. The CDR3 region has the DNA TGTGCCAGCGGATCCCGGGACAACTCCTACGAGCAGTACTTC. It translates to CASGSRDNSYEQYF.

The chain recombines TRBV4-2 with TRBJ2-1; possible D gene TRBD2, 5 bases. The tail of the sequence fits TRBJ2-7 better, so the J call may be wrong. CDR1 is LGHNA and CDR2 is YNFKEQ in the germline V gene. The CDR3 extends over 16 amino acids. The CDR3 region is CASSLVLDSGGHEQYF. DNA of the CDR3: TGTGCCAGCAGCCTCGTACTAGATTCCGGTGGGCATGAGCAGTACTTC.

The rearrangement links TRBV6-5 to TRBJ1-1; 8 nucleotides agree with TRBD1. The germline CDR1 and CDR2 sequences are MNHEY and SVGAGI. V gave up 4 bases and J gave up 6 bases; unmatched junction bases: 4. The CDR3 is 13 residues long. CDR3 nucleotides: TGTGCCAGCAGTTCCTTGACAGGGGCTGAAGCTTTCTTT. Its translation is CASSSLTGAEAFF.

In its sample, this clonotype was seen once. The J gene is TRBJ2-7, the V gene TRBV30; D ambiguous. V lost 3 bases to trimming and J lost 2 bases, with 5 bases between them. CDR3 length: 11 amino acids. Germline V gene lookup returns CDR1 GTSNPN and CDR2 SVGIG (reference sequence). This chain's CDR3 is CAWSETYEQYF. Written as DNA, the CDR3 is TGTGCCTGGAGCGAAACCTACGAGCAGTACTTC.

This clonotype came up a few times. The chain joins TRBV4-1 to TRBJ2-7; 9 nucleotides align to TRBD1. Per the germline V gene, CDR1 is MGHRA and CDR2 is YSYEKL. V lost 1 base to trimming and J lost 5 bases; unmatched junction nucleotides: 9. The CDR3 runs 16 residues. CDR3 loop: CASSQGVEQGAHEQYF. CDR3 bases: TGCGCCAGCAGCCAAGGGGTCGAACAGGGGGCCCACGAGCAGTACTTC.

This clonotype came up once. The chain uses TRBV28 and TRBJ2-1; 7 bases are a match to TRBD1. The length of the CDR3 is 16 residues. The J segment lost 8 bases and the V segment lost 3 bases, leaving 13 bases of the junction unmatched. Germline V gives CDR1 MDHEN, CDR2 SYDVKM. CDR3 nucleotides: TGTGCCAGCAGTTTTCATTCGGACAGGACCCAGTATGAGCAGTTCTTC. It translates to CASSFHSDRTQYEQFF.

The CDR3 nucleotides are TGTGCCAGCAGTAGTACAGGGGTACATGAAAAACTGTTTTTT. It is translated as CASSSTGVHEKLFF. This chain joins TRBV6-5 and TRBJ1-4, with TRBD1 matching 7 bases. V lost 5 bases and J lost 6; bases outside the gene matches: 6. Germline V gives CDR1 MNHEY, CDR2 SVGAGI. The CDR3 totals 14 residues.

This clonotype was detected a few times. The chain uses TRBV27 and TRBJ2-1, with D possibly being TRBD1 (8 bases). V was cut by 3 bases and J by 5 bases, with 38 bases left in between. Per germline, CDR1 MNHEY and CDR2 SMNVEV (reference sequence). The CDR3 runs to 23 residues. As DNA, the CDR3 is TGTGCCAGCAGTTTGATGAACCCTAGGGGGGGGACAGGACCACTTGAAAAGGACAATGAGCAGTTCTTC. Its protein product is CASSLMNPRGGTGPLEKDNEQFF.

The gene calls are TRBV4-1 and TRBJ2-7; no clear D gene. TRBJ2-5 explains the end of the DNA better; the J call may be wrong. The length of the CDR3 is 13 residues. Germline V CDR1 and CDR2: MGHRA, YSYEKL. The CDR3 DNA reads TGCGCCAGCAGCCAACCACTCAGAGAGACCCAGTACTTC. Encoded protein: CASSQPLRETQYF.

This clonotype was observed once. The chain couples TRBV2 to TRBJ2-7; D gene uncertain. V lost 6 bases and J lost 2, with 17 bases in between. This CDR3 comprises 15 residues. The germline V gene encodes CDR1 SNHLY and CDR2 FYNNEI. The CDR3 region has the DNA TGTGCCAGCAGCAGTTCGGGCCCGTTCGCCTACGAGCAGTACTTC. Its protein is CASSSSGPFAYEQYF.

This chain joins TRBV10-3 and TRBJ1-1; D gene ambiguous. The CDR3 has 12 residues. Germline CDR1 is ENHRY and CDR2 is SYGVKD. V lost 4 bases and J lost 10, with 13 bases in between. The CDR3 DNA reads as TGTGCCATCAGTGGTAGTATAGAGGGAGCTTTCTTT. Translation: CAISGSIEGAFF.

The V gene is TRBV5-6, the J gene TRBJ2-1, with 9 bases aligning to TRBD2. TRBJ2-7 explains the end of the DNA better; the J call may be wrong. The CDR3 runs 18 residues. Germline assignment: CDR1 SGHDT and CDR2 YYEEEE. The CDR3 spells CASSFSRGGWPSYNEQYF. CDR3 bases: TGTGCCAGCAGCTTCTCGCGGGGGGGCTGGCCTTCCTACAATGAGCAGTACTTC.

V and J are TRBV28 and TRBJ2-4; 9 positions agree with TRBD2. TRBJ2-7 matches the DNA end more closely, so the J call is doubtful. This CDR3 is built from 15 residues. Germline CDR1 MDHEN, CDR2 SYDVKM. CDR3 in amino acids: CASSPGLARNYEQYF. CDR3 DNA: TGTGCCAGCAGCCCGGGACTAGCCCGGAACTACGAGCAGTACTTC.